Below are 12 T cell receptor beta chains sequenced from a single sample in a study of blood T cell repertoires in COVID-19. Data came from immunoSEQ multiplex PCR; TCRdb stores just in-frame clones and leaves some out. The sample carries around 30,000 clones, roughly 90% recorded once. Input material: peripheral blood. These receptors were collected from a man aged 70-80 years with active or convalescent COVID-19.

Note on this clone: One end of the junction is discordant with germline, which a read error may explain. The gene calls are TRBV15 and TRBJ1-1; D unresolved. The CDR3 has 13 residues. The germline V gene encodes CDR1 LNHNV and CDR2 YYDKDF (reference sequence). The CDR3 loop reads CATSRDPGRNPQF. The CDR3, as DNA: TGTGCCACCAGCAGAGATCCGGGGAGAAACCCGCAATTT.

The rearrangement joins TRBV10-3 to TRBJ1-4, with 10 bases identical to TRBD1. The V gene end was trimmed by 11 bases and the J gene end by 8 bases; junction bases not matched to a gene: 8. CDR3 length: 13 residues. Germline CDR1 and CDR2: ENHRY and SYGVKD. Written as DNA, the CDR3 is TGTGCCTCCAGCCGGGACAGGGGCGAAAAACTGTTTTTT. It specifies CASSRDRGEKLFF.

The rearrangement links TRBV10-3 to TRBJ1-2; D possibly corresponds to TRBD1 (6 bases). The germline V gene encodes CDR1 ENHRY and CDR2 SYGVKD. Trimming removed 6 bases from V and 7 bases from J, with 15 bases in between. This CDR3 is built from 13 residues. DNA of the CDR3: TGTGCCATCAGCCCCGGGCAGGGGACTGGCTACACCTTC. The encoded protein is CAISPGQGTGYTF.

This clone was observed a single time. The chain combines TRBV9 with TRBJ1-6; D is perhaps TRBD1 (5 bases). V was clipped by 2 bases and J by 0 bases, with 9 bases between them. This CDR3 is 16 amino acids long. Per germline, CDR1 SGDLS and CDR2 YYNGEE. DNA of the CDR3: TGTGCCAGCAGCGTGACAGATAGCTCCTATAATTCACCCCTCCACTTT. Amino acid sequence: CASSVTDSSYNSPLHF.

The genes are TRBV6-5 and TRBJ2-7; possibly TRBD1 for D (6 bases). Looked up from germline, CDR1 is MNHEY and CDR2 is SVGAGI. With 2 bases removed from V and 2 bases from J, the gap between germline ends came to 13 bases. The CDR3 length is 15 residues. The CDR3 reads CASSYGAGATYEQYF. In nucleotides, the CDR3 is TGTGCCAGCAGTTACGGAGCAGGGGCCACCTACGAGCAGTACTTC.

This clone was seen just once. The chain uses TRBV7-3 and TRBJ2-3; TRBD2 matches 7 bases. This CDR3 spans 13 amino acids. Germline V gene sequence: CDR1 SGHTA, CDR2 FQGTGA. V was clipped by 5 bases and J by 4 bases; unmatched bases: 3. The CDR3 DNA sequence: TGTGCCAGCAGCCCGAGCGGGGCAGATACGCAGTATTTT. Its translation: CASSPSGADTQYF.

The chain employs TRBV3-1 (or the pseudogene TRBV3-2) and TRBJ2-1; unclear D gene. Germline V gene data show CDR1 as LGHDT and CDR2 as YNNKEL (reference sequence). This CDR3 is built from 14 residues. Trimming cost V 1 base and J 3 bases, with 7 bases left between them. CDR3 coding DNA: TGTGCCAGCAGCCAAGGTCAGATCTACAATGAGCAGTTCTTC. Residues: CASSQGQIYNEQFF.

Only one count was recorded for this clone. The chain employs TRBV7-2 and TRBJ1-2; 7 nucleotides align to TRBD1. Germline trimming cut 0 bases from V and 3 bases from J; bases unmatched to any gene: 7. CDR1 is SGHTA and CDR2 is FQGNSA in the germline V gene. CDR3 size: 16 residues. CDR3 nucleotides: TGTGCCAGCAGCTTAGCAGGAGGGACAGACGACTATGGCTACACCTTC. Translation gives CASSLAGGTDDYGYTF.

This chain joins TRBV19 and TRBJ2-1; 13 nucleotides align to TRBD2. This CDR3 spans 13 amino acids. The ends lost 10 bases at V and 9 bases at J; junction bases unmatched: 6. Germline V gene lookup returns CDR1 LNHDA and CDR2 SQIVND (reference sequence). The CDR3, as DNA: TGTGCCACCACGGGACTAGCGGGACTTGAGCAGTTCTTC. Its translation is CATTGLAGLEQFF.

The chain couples TRBV27 to TRBJ1-1; tentatively, D is TRBD1 (6 bases). The CDR3 consists of 18 residues. Germline values: CDR1 MNHEY, CDR2 SMNVEV (reference sequence). Trimming left V 6 bases short and J 5 bases short, with 28 bases between. The CDR3 DNA reads as TGTGCCAGCAGGACACTTGAGGAAGGATGGACAGTCATAACTGAAGCTTTCTTT. This sequence encodes CASRTLEEGWTVITEAFF.

The rearrangement links TRBV27 to TRBJ1-3; weak D call: TRBD1 (5 bases). V was shortened by 9 bases and J by 2 bases, with 14 bases between the two germline ends. The CDR3 sequence is 14 residues long. Germline CDR1 and CDR2: MNHEY and SMNVEV (reference sequence). The CDR3 reads CASREGGAGNTIYF. In DNA, the CDR3 is TGTGCCAGTAGAGAAGGAGGGGCTGGAAACACCATATATTTT.

V gene TRBV11-2 combines with J gene TRBJ2-3; TRBD1 matches at 9 bases. CDR3 length equals 14 residues. Germline V CDR1 and CDR2: SGHAT, FQNNGV. With V trimmed by 5 bases and J by 7 bases, 7 bases remained unmatched. The CDR3 spells CASSPGTGLNTQYF. As DNA, the CDR3 is TGTGCCAGCAGCCCCGGGACAGGGCTGAATACGCAGTATTTT.